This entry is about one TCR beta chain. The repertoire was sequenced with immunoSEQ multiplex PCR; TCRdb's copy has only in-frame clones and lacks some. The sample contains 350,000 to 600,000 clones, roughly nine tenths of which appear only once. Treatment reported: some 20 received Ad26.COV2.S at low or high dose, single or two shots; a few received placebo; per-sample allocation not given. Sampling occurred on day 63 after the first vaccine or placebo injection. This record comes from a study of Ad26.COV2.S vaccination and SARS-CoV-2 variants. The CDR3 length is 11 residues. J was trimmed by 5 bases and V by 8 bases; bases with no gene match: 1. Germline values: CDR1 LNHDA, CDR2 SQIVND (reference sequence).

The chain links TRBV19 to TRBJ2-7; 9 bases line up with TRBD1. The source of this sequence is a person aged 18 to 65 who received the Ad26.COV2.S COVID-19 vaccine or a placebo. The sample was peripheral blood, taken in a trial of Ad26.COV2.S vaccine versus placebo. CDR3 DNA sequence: TGTGCCAGTGGACAGGGGAACGAGCAGTACTTC. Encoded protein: CASGQGNEQYF.